This entry lists 18 T cell receptor beta chains sequenced from one sample in a study of CD8 T cells in ankylosing spondylitis. The study, taken as a whole, reports: A motif of seven or eight highly homologous TCR beta variants was seen as apparently characteristic of ankylosing spondylitis blood.

The antigens for these receptors are not known. A single record per CDR3 protein comes from TCRdb applying MiXCR to the 5' RACE reads. In the table there are around 440,000 distinct CDR3 sequences, under 20% of which are singletons. Specimen: blood, either unsorted or a sorted T cell fraction (not recorded which). The receptors were gathered from a male donor with ankylosing spondylitis.

About this clonotype: A read error is likely, as this CDR3 ends without the conserved phenylalanine or tryptophan. The rearrangement uses TRBV12-3 or TRBV12-4 and TRBJ1-6; possible D gene TRBD1, 5 bases. CDR3 length: 16 amino acids. The CDR3 sequence is CANSRGLQGNNSPLHS. CDR3 DNA sequence: TGTGCCAACAGTAGGGGACTTCAGGGAAATAATTCACCCCTCCACTCT.

The chain has TRBV20-1 and TRBJ2-1; D is undetermined. Germline CDR1 is DFQATT and CDR2 is SNEGSKA (reference sequence). V lost 1 base and J lost 6, with 13 bases in between. This CDR3 comprises 14 residues. In DNA, the CDR3 is TGCAGTGCTAGAGGATCGAAGCCAGGCAATGAGCAGTTCTTC. Its translation is CSARGSKPGNEQFF.

This chain links TRBV3-1 with TRBJ2-1; D gene unclear. V gave up 3 bases and J gave up 7 bases, with 7 bases separating them. Germline values: CDR1 LGHDT, CDR2 YNNKEL (reference sequence). The CDR3 is made up of 12 amino acids. CDR3 sequence: CASSHMGNEQFF. The CDR3 DNA reads TGTGCCAGCAGCCATATGGGAAATGAGCAGTTCTTC.

V is TRBV7-2 and J is TRBJ2-7; D uncertain. This CDR3 region has 13 residues. Germline CDR1 is SGHTA and CDR2 is FQGNSA. V dropped 1 base and J dropped 3 bases, with 7 bases sitting between them. CDR3 region: CASSLELNYEQYF. The CDR3 DNA sequence: TGTGCCAGCAGCTTAGAGTTGAACTACGAGCAGTACTTC.

A few counts support this clonotype. The rearrangement links TRBV6-5 to TRBJ1-5, with D perhaps TRBD1 (5 bases). In germline, CDR1 is MNHEY, CDR2 SVGAGI. The CDR3 runs 13 residues. The V gene lost 4 bases and the J gene lost 4 bases, with 8 bases spanning the gap. The DNA for the CDR3 is TGTGCCAGCAGTTCCGCAGGGAATCAGCCCCAGCATTTT. It encodes CASSSAGNQPQHF.

This clonotype was detected many times. This chain links TRBV20-1 with TRBJ2-1, with 7 bases lining up with TRBD2. CDR1 is DFQATT, CDR2 SNEGSKA, per germline (reference sequence). V dropped 7 bases and J dropped 4; count of bases not matched to a gene: 1. The CDR3 totals 11 residues. The CDR3 nucleotides are TGCAGTGGGGGGGGGTACAATGAGCAGTTCTTC. This encodes CSGGGYNEQFF.

V usage is TRBV11-2 and J usage is TRBJ2-1; a weak D match, TRBD2 (5 bases). The V end lost 3 bases, the J end lost 2 bases, and 8 bases lay between the germline ends. The CDR3 covers 14 residues. CDR1 is SGHAT, CDR2 FQNNGV, per germline. The CDR3 loop is CASSLTTPYNEQFF. The CDR3 DNA is TGTGCCAGCAGCTTGACTACCCCCTACAATGAGCAGTTCTTC.

This clonotype was seen a few times. This rearrangement joins TRBV10-3 to TRBJ2-6; D remains unclear. CDR3 length equals 13 residues. Germline loops: CDR1 ENHRY, CDR2 SYGVKD. The V gene lost 4 bases and the J gene lost 2 bases, with 3 bases spanning the gap. Written as DNA, the CDR3 is TGTGCCATCAGTGGACCTGGGGCCAACGTCCTGACTTTC. This encodes CAISGPGANVLTF.

The chain is built from TRBV14 and TRBJ2-5; D is perhaps TRBD2 (6 bases). The germline CDR1 and CDR2 sequences are SGHDN and FVKESK. The CDR3 is made up of 17 amino acids. V was trimmed by 1 base and J by 4 bases, leaving 19 bases between them. The CDR3 sequence is CASSQVPFSVGGETQYF. The CDR3 coding sequence is TGTGCCAGCAGCCAAGTTCCGTTTTCGGTGGGGGGAGAGACCCAGTACTTC.

This clonotype was counted only a few times. The chain has TRBV5-1 and TRBJ2-5, with D unclear. V lost 1 base, J lost 3 bases, and 10 bases lay in between. Germline CDR1 and CDR2: SGHRS and YFSETQ. This CDR3 comprises 14 residues. The CDR3 here is CASSLHSPEETQYF. The CDR3 nucleotides are TGCGCCAGCAGCTTGCATAGCCCTGAAGAGACCCAGTACTTC.

CDR3 sequence: CSASTTGVGYTF. The CDR3 DNA is TGCAGTGCTAGCACCACGGGCGTCGGATACACCTTC. This chain connects TRBV20-1 to TRBJ1-2, with D uncertain. V was pared by 3 bases and J by 11 bases, with 16 bases between. The CDR3 runs 12 residues. Germline V gives CDR1 DFQATT, CDR2 SNEGSKA (reference sequence).

The CDR3 is CASSLIGGSGNTIYF. The CDR3, as DNA: TGTGCCAGCAGCTTAATAGGGGGCTCTGGAAACACCATATATTTT. The chain has TRBV5-5 and TRBJ1-3, with D perhaps matching TRBD1 (6 bases). This CDR3 has 15 amino acids. V was trimmed by 2 bases and J by 0 bases, leaving 9 bases between them. Germline V CDR1 and CDR2: SGHKS, YYEKEE (reference sequence).

The chain uses TRBV29-1 and TRBJ2-3; TRBD2 is a possible D gene (7 bases). V lost 7 bases and J lost 0, with 20 bases in between. The CDR3 covers 16 residues. The germline V gene encodes CDR1 SQVTM and CDR2 ANQGSEA. CDR3 in amino acids: CSARRTAGQSTDTQYF. Written as DNA, the CDR3 is TGCAGCGCCCGCCGGACAGCGGGGCAAAGCACAGATACGCAGTATTTT.

The rearrangement joins TRBV7-3 to TRBJ2-7; the match to TRBD2 covers 10 bases. The V gene end was trimmed by 2 bases and the J gene end by 4 bases; junction bases not matched to a gene: 5. The CDR3 extends over 15 amino acids. Per the germline V gene, CDR1 is SGHTA and CDR2 is FQGTGA. The CDR3 DNA is TGTGCCAGCAGCTTATTTCCTAGCGGGGGTTACGAGCAGTACTTC. Amino acids: CASSLFPSGGYEQYF.

This clonotype was recorded many times. The genes are TRBV12-3 or TRBV12-4 and TRBJ2-4; D perhaps matches TRBD2 (7 bases). Deletions cut 2 bases from V and 0 bases from J, with 11 bases between. There are 16 residues in the CDR3. CDR3 protein: CASSLRGGPAKNIQYF. CDR3 bases: TGTGCCAGCAGTTTAAGGGGGGGCCCAGCCAAAAACATTCAGTACTTC.

V and J are TRBV6-1 and TRBJ2-7; possible D gene TRBD1, 5 bases. Germline V gives CDR1 MNHNS, CDR2 SASEGT. The CDR3 has 16 amino acids. V shed 6 bases and J shed 2 bases, with 20 bases lying between them. The CDR3, as DNA: TGTGCCAGCAGCCTGGACAAGAGTAGGGCCACCTACGAGCAGTACTTC. It translates to CASSLDKSRATYEQYF.

Many counts were recorded for this clonotype. The rearrangement links TRBV12-3 or TRBV12-4 to TRBJ2-7, with TRBD1 identical over 7 bases. The CDR3 loop spans 13 amino acids. The ends lost 7 bases at V and 1 base at J; junction bases unmatched: 4. DNA for the CDR3: TGTGCCAGCAACGGACAGGATTCCTACGAGCAGTACTTC. Translation: CASNGQDSYEQYF.

This clonotype was recorded at least ten times. V is TRBV20-1 and J is TRBJ1-1; D is unresolved. The CDR3 consists of 12 residues. Germline loops: CDR1 DFQATT, CDR2 SNEGSKA (reference sequence). V was clipped by 6 bases and J by 6 bases, with 14 bases between them. CDR3 bases: TGCAGTGCCCCGGGAACTAACGCTGAAGCTTTCTTT. Its translation: CSAPGTNAEAFF.